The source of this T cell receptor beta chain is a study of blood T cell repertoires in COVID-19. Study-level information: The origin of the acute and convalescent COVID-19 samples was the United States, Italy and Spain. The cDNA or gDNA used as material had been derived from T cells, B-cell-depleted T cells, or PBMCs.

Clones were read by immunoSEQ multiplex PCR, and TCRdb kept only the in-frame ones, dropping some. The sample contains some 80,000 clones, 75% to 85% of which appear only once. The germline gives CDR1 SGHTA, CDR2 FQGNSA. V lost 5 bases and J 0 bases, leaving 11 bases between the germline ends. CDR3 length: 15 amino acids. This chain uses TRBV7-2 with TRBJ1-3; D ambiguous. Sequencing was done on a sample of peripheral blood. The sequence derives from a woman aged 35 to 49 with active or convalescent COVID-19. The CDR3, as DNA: TGTGCCAGCAGCCCCGGACTGAGCTCTGGAAACACCATATATTTT. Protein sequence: CASSPGLSSGNTIYF.